This passage covers 12 T cell receptor beta chains from one sample sequenced in a study of cytotoxic CD8 clonotypes in ibrutinib-treated CLL. Profiling relied on immunoSEQ multiplex PCR, and the TCRdb table lists in-frame clones only, not all of them. The sample includes roughly 330,000 clones, roughly 67% of them seen just once. The specimen comprised PBMCs, sampled after 36 months of ibrutinib treatment. These receptors originate from a human donor with chronic lymphocytic leukemia.

In its sample, this clone was seen once. CDR3 loop: CASSFAPLYEQYF. CDR3 DNA sequence: TGTGCCAGCAGTTTCGCCCCCCTCTACGAGCAGTACTTC. This chain joins TRBV27 and TRBJ2-7; D unclear. Germline V CDR1 and CDR2: MNHEY, SMNVEV (reference sequence). Deletions cut 3 bases from V and 3 bases from J, with 9 bases between. There are 13 residues in the CDR3.

The V and J genes are TRBV11-1 and TRBJ2-1; maybe TRBD2 (6 bases). Trimming took 5 bases from V and 15 from J, leaving 11 bases between them. Germline lookup yields CDR1 SGHAT and CDR2 FQDESV (reference sequence). The CDR3 extends over 10 amino acids. The CDR3 loop is CASSAGTLFF. In DNA, the CDR3 is TGTGCCAGCAGCGCGGGGACTTTGTTCTTC.

The gene calls are TRBV5-6 and TRBJ2-7; 13 bases line up with TRBD2. Germline lookup yields CDR1 SGHDT and CDR2 YYEEEE. CDR3 length: 16 residues. The junction had 2 bases not matched to a gene; V was cut back by 2 bases and J by 0 bases. Written as DNA, the CDR3 is TGTGCCAGCAGCTTACTAGCGGGGGGGCTCTCCTACGAGCAGTACTTC. As protein: CASSLLAGGLSYEQYF.

This sequence joins TRBV6-5 and TRBJ1-5, with D uncertain. The CDR3 covers 15 residues. Per the germline V gene, CDR1 is MNHEY and CDR2 is SVGAGI. V was pared by 2 bases and J by 3 bases, with 11 bases between. The CDR3, as DNA: TGTGCCAGCAGTTACCAGTCGGTTTTCAATCAGCCCCAGCATTTT. Its protein product is CASSYQSVFNQPQHF.

This chain uses TRBV28 with TRBJ1-4; the D is unclear. The V gene's germline CDR1 is MDHEN and CDR2 SYDVKM. The V and J ends lost 5 bases and 10 bases respectively, with 11 bases between them. The CDR3 consists of 12 residues. Here the CDR3 reads CASSPSLRKLFF. CDR3 coding DNA: TGTGCCAGCAGTCCGTCTTTGAGAAAACTGTTTTTT. The whole variable domain, filled in from reference TRBV28 and TRBJ1-4, reads DVKVTQSSRYLVKRTGEKVFLECVQDMDHENMFWYRQDPGLGLRLIYFSYDVKMKEKGDIPEGYSVSREKKERFSLILESASTNQTSMYLCASSPSLRKLFFGSGTQLSVL.

In DNA form, the CDR3 reads TGTGCCACGCGGGGAGGGTGGACGCAGTATTTT. Encoded protein: CATRGGWTQYF. This rearrangement joins TRBV19 to TRBJ2-3, with TRBD2 matching 7 bases. V was clipped by 10 bases and J by 9 bases; unmatched bases: 7. The CDR3 consists of 11 residues. Per germline, CDR1 LNHDA and CDR2 SQIVND (reference sequence).

The J gene is TRBJ2-7, the V gene TRBV10-3; 7 nucleotides match TRBD1. After removal of 4 bases from V and 0 bases from J, the junction contained 6 bases not matched to a gene. CDR1 and CDR2 (germline): ENHRY, SYGVKD. There are 15 residues in the CDR3. The CDR3 DNA reads as TGTGCCATCAGTGGGGGACAGTTGAACTCCTACGAGCAGTACTTC. It yields the protein CAISGGQLNSYEQYF.

J is TRBJ2-5 and V is TRBV25-1; weak D call: TRBD2 (5 bases). CDR1 and CDR2 from the germline V gene are MGHDK and SYGVNS. The CDR3 has 16 amino acids. V was cut by 5 bases and J by 3 bases, with 19 bases left in between. The CDR3 region is CASSRETLVGKETQYF. The CDR3 DNA follows: TGTGCCAGCAGTAGGGAGACCCTAGTGGGGAAAGAGACCCAGTACTTC.

The J gene is TRBJ2-7, the V gene TRBV4-1; D is ambiguous. CDR1 is MGHRA and CDR2 is YSYEKL in the germline V gene. This CDR3 has 13 amino acids. V was trimmed by 1 base and J by 5 bases, leaving 9 bases between them. Here the CDR3 DNA reads TGCGCCAGCAGCCAAGGGTCTTGGGACGAGCAGTACTTC. It yields the protein CASSQGSWDEQYF.

The chain has TRBV4-1 and TRBJ2-2; TRBD2 matches at 10 bases. The CDR3 is 19 residues long. The junction had 9 bases not matched to a gene; V was cut back by 1 base and J by 1 base. Germline V gives CDR1 MGHRA, CDR2 YSYEKL. CDR3 protein: CASSQGPLAGRRNTGELFF. CDR3 DNA sequence: TGCGCCAGCAGCCAAGGTCCACTAGCGGGGAGAAGGAACACCGGGGAGCTGTTTTTT.

This clone was seen only once. The rearrangement joins TRBV25-1 to TRBJ2-5, with D possibly matching TRBD1 (6 bases). CDR3 length: 16 residues. Trimming stripped 3 bases from V and 1 base from J, with 15 bases between. Germline-derived CDR1 and CDR2 are MGHDK and SYGVNS. This CDR3 reads CASSEDSLAAQETQYF. In DNA form, the CDR3 reads TGTGCCAGCAGTGAGGACAGCCTGGCGGCCCAAGAGACCCAGTACTTC.

The chain combines TRBV10-3 with TRBJ1-2; no clear D. This CDR3 is 11 amino acids long. Trimming took 10 bases from V and 5 from J, leaving 11 bases between them. Germline V lookup: CDR1 ENHRY, CDR2 SYGVKD. CDR3: CASGSVYGYTF. CDR3 nucleotides: TGTGCCAGCGGGTCGGTGTATGGCTACACCTTC.